This T cell receptor (beta chain) was captured by sequencing in a study of siplizumab effects on memory and regulatory T cells. Study results and caveats: Proliferating siplizumab-culture Tregs lacked confirmation of suppressive function. There appeared to be greater diversity in naive T cells than in memory cells, and naive T cells seemed major contributors to the alloresponse. Mappable alloreactive CD4+ clones averaged around 71% Treg-derived with siplizumab versus 26.9% in controls.

Worth noting for this clone: Its antigen is as yet unknown.

The CDR3 is 12 amino acids. Germline-derived CDR1 and CDR2 are SGHRS and YFSETQ. The V and J ends lost 2 bases and 4 bases respectively, with 6 bases between them. Sequencing was performed with immunoSEQ multiplex PCR; in TCRdb, only in-frame clones are kept and a portion is missing. The sample lists approximately 120,000 clones, about 90% seen once, with 0.75% in the top ten. V usage is TRBV5-1 and J usage is TRBJ1-1, with D unclear. The material sequenced was Tregs sorted from blood. The TCR comes from a human donor in good health. In DNA form, the CDR3 reads TGCGCCAGCAGCTTCATGGGCACTGAAGCTTTCTTT. This translates into CASSFMGTEAFF.